This TCR beta chain is from a study of CXCR3-negative and CXCR3-positive naive CD8 T cells (dated by TCRdb to about 2019). Looking at the study overall: In total, roughly 140 million TRB reads were obtained, which works out to roughly 1.5 +/- 0.3 million reads per library. Data from roughly eleven donors, pooled across two independent experiments, went into the diversity and physicochemical repertoire analyses. The TRBV-TRBJ cluster analysis covered naive subsets from a handful of donors and memory cells from 3 donors. General conclusions and limits of the study: Because surface CD5, which is linked to self-reactivity in mice, was comparable between the naive subsets, TCR interaction strength was also inferred from TRB CDR3 physicochemical properties. Similar TRBV-TRBJ usage was shown by naive CXCR3-negative and CXCR3-positive cells from the same donor, whereas distinct patterns were shown by memory cells. TRB CDR3s from CXCR3-positive naive cells showed higher hydrophobicity (lower Kidera factor 4), lower energy, and higher strength and volume indices than CXCR3-negative naive cells. Repertoire diversity was comparably high in both naive subsets but much lower in memory CD8+ T cells. Because CXCR3 expression was partially decreased after cryopreservation, freshly isolated PBMCs were used for most assays.

As to this clonotype: No antigen is known for it.

Sequencing was carried out with a NextSeq 550. The Human TCR Profiling Kit (MiLaboratory) was used to make UMI-labeled 5' RACE TRB cDNA libraries. cDNA synthesis used the entire amount of extracted RNA, and PCR amplification then used the entire amount of cDNA produced. Libraries were prepared in parallel with an identical number of PCR cycles. In the original analysis: With a minimum of two reads required per UMI, MIGEC and MiXCR pulled out about 50,000 +/- 10,000 unique UMI-labeled TRB cDNA molecules from each library. On average, each library contained roughly 40,000 +/- 10,000 functional in-frame TRB CDR3 nucleotide clonotypes without stop codons. Diversity metrics, including normalized Shannon-Wiener and Chao1, were computed in VDJtools after downsampling to 5000 UMI-labeled TRB molecules per sample. Clonotype-size-weighted physicochemical properties of the central five CDR3 residues (interaction energy, strength, volume and Kidera factor 4) were computed in VDJtools. TCRdb reprocessed the reads and provides one entry for every CDR3 protein sequence; no DNA is given. What appears here as the V and J calls and clone size reflects TCRdb's work, not the paper's. This sample's table lists under 150,000 distinct CDR3 sequences. The ten largest clones add up to about 0.27% of the sample.

For every CD8+ T cell subset, 300,000 cells were flow-sorted straight into RLT lysis buffer, and each subset was sorted in triplicate. To exclude memory contaminants, naive CD8+ T cells were stringently defined as CD45RO-CCR7+CD27+CD95-. Peripheral blood mononuclear cells were isolated from buffy coats using standard density gradient centrifugation. Naive CXCR3-negative and CXCR3-positive CD8+ T cells were flow-sorted using a FACSAria III. An RNeasy Mini Kit was used to extract total RNA from the sorted cells. Taken from cysteine to phenylalanine, the CDR3 has 13 residues. DNA was not recorded. CDR1 and CDR2 (SGHTA, FQGNSA) derive from the germline V gene.

Sequenced sample: naive CXCR3+ CD8+ T cells from blood. The sample's cell subset or site label is to be understood as: CD45RO-CCR7+CD27+CD95- naive CD8+ T cells expressing CXCR3 (TNR3+). The rearranged chain carries TRBV7-2 and TRBJ2-7; lacking DNA, the TRBD2 call made by TCRdb goes unchecked. The TCR originated in a human donor in good health. Some clones in this sample may be carry-over from other donors' samples. The CDR3 protein sequence reads: CASSLLGLGEQYF. Joined to the reference TRBV7-2 and TRBJ2-7 proteins, this CDR3 gives the full variable domain: GAGVSQSPSNKVTEKGKDVELRCDPISGHTALYWYRQSLGQGLEFLIYFQGNSAPDKSGLPSDRFSAERTGGSVSTLTIQRTQQEDSAVYLCASSLLGLGEQYFGPGTRLTVT.